Below are 2 T cell receptor beta chains sequenced from a single sample in a study of Graves' ophthalmopathy and Graves' hyperthyroidism. The authors amplified TCR beta CDR3 regions, and they did so from RNA transcripts for repertoire sequencing. An initial RT-PCR round employing HTBI primers preceded a second-round multiplex PCR. In TCRdb, the multiplex PCR reads were re-called with MiXCR into one record per CDR3 protein. Of approximately 45,000 distinct CDR3 sequences listed, under 55% are singletons. The sample comprised peripheral blood. All receptors come from an adult man with Graves' ophthalmopathy.

This clonotype occurred a few times. A read error may be the cause here, since a much bigger clone is one base away. The chain uses TRBV27 and TRBJ1-1, with D tentatively TRBD1 (5 bases). Germline V CDR1 and CDR2: MNHEY, SMNVEV (reference sequence). V was clipped by 2 bases and J by 10 bases, with 14 bases between them. The CDR3 consists of 13 residues. The CDR3 spells CASSLQGRAGAFF. The DNA of the CDR3 is TGTGCCAGCAGTTTACAGGGTCGGGCTGGAGCTTTCTTT.

The chain recombines TRBV19 with TRBJ1-2; D is unclear. CDR1 and CDR2 from the germline V gene are LNHDA and SQIVND (reference sequence). The CDR3 loop spans 11 amino acids. The V gene lost 5 bases and the J gene lost 3 bases, with 4 bases spanning the gap. This chain's CDR3 is CASSVDYGYTF. Here the CDR3 DNA reads TGTGCCAGTAGTGTCGACTATGGCTACACCTTC.